The clone carrying this T cell receptor (beta chain) was picked up many times. Antigen: not known. The data derive from a study of neurological immune-mediated disorders. Time point of the sample: longitudinal time-point 2. The cDNA was generated by 5'RACE with 10-nucleotide random UMIs. In each sequencing run, over 160 million TCR-beta sequences were generated from 15-18 subjects. MiXCR, applied by TCRdb to the 5' RACE reads, yields one record per CDR3 protein. The sample consists of tens of thousands of distinct CDR3 sequences, over 4.5% of them appearing once. With 5 bases clipped from V and 4 bases from J, the junction kept 7 bases outside the gene matches. The CDR3 has 16 amino acids. CDR1 is MNHEY and CDR2 is SVGAGI in the germline V gene. Study observations and caveats: Private repertoires in all groups were suggested, as expanded clones shared no CDR3 amino acid sequences across subjects. A possible signature appeared as one related-CDR3 cluster, in which phylogenetic grouping placed the repertoires of 18 of 34 multiple sclerosis patients.

The sequencing sample was made of PBMCs. This clonotype was obtained from a woman aged 55-69 years with multiple sclerosis. This sequence joins TRBV6-5 and TRBJ2-3; 12 bases map to TRBD1. CDR3 bases: TGTGCCAGCAGTAGGGGACAGGGGGCGGTCCCAGATACGCAGTATTTT. Translating it yields CASSRGQGAVPDTQYF.